What follows are 19 T cell receptor beta chains derived from one specimen sequenced in a study of T cell clusters in autoimmune cytopenias. TRB amplification used roughly 250 ng of peripheral blood genomic DNA. TRB rearrangements were amplified by touch-down multiplex PCR with mixed TRB-A/B primers. TCRdb re-called the multiplex PCR reads; one entry per CDR3 protein, DNA not given. The sample data list some 2,300 distinct CDR3 sequences. Source material: peripheral blood. These receptors were obtained from a human donor with an autoimmune cytopenia or autoimmune hepatitis (not recorded which).

This sequence joins TRBV28 and TRBJ2-2; the D call from TCRdb, TRBD1, cannot be confirmed without DNA. The CDR3 is made up of 15 amino acids. The germline V gene has CDR1 MDHEN and CDR2 SYDVKM. This CDR3 is CASSSLGGVTGELFF.

By frequency, this clonotype registers medium-sized (0.01 to 0.1%). CDR3 residues: CASSSEGAVNNQPQHF. V gene TRBV12-3 or TRBV12-4 combines with J gene TRBJ1-5; the D call from TCRdb, TRBD1, cannot be confirmed without DNA. The CDR3 loop spans 16 amino acids.

By frequency, this clonotype registers medium-sized. V usage is TRBV29-1 and J usage is TRBJ1-1; TCRdb's D call of TRBD1 is untestable without DNA. CDR1 SQVTM and CDR2 ANQGSEA come from the germline V gene. CDR3 length: 14 amino acids. CDR3 protein: CSANIGQGWTEAFF.

This clonotype counts as medium-sized by frequency. CDR3 loop: CAISGDRSWSHYGYTF. The genes are TRBV10-3 and TRBJ1-2; as DNA is missing, the TRBD1 call by TCRdb cannot be tested. This CDR3 contains 16 residues. Germline V gene data show CDR1 as ENHRY and CDR2 as SYGVKD.

This clonotype is classed as large (0.1 to 1%) by frequency. The CDR3 is CSVERLGDLEDYEQYF. The rearrangement uses TRBV29-1 and TRBJ2-7; TCRdb's D call, TRBD2, is unchecked because there is no DNA. The CDR3 totals 16 residues. The germline V gene has CDR1 SQVTM and CDR2 ANQGSEA.

This clonotype shows up as medium-sized (0.01 to 0.1%) by frequency. The V call is TRBV19, the J call TRBJ2-4; the TCRdb call, TRBD1, lacks DNA for checking. CDR1 is LNHDA, CDR2 SQIVND, per germline (reference sequence). The CDR3 has 14 amino acids. Here the CDR3 reads CASSKGTVSYIQYF.

The CDR3 region is CSARVSGAGNTIYF. V usage is TRBV20-1 and J usage is TRBJ1-3; the D call from TCRdb, TRBD1, cannot be confirmed without DNA. This CDR3 is built from 14 residues. Germline V gene sequence: CDR1 DFQATT, CDR2 SNEGSKA (reference sequence).

This clonotype is deemed medium-sized (0.01 to 0.1%) by its frequency. The rearrangement links TRBV30 to TRBJ2-2. CDR1 GTSNPN and CDR2 SVGIG come from the germline V gene (reference sequence). The CDR3 runs to 13 residues. The CDR3 sequence: CAWSGTNTGELFF.

J is TRBJ2-1 and V is TRBV4-2; TCRdb names TRBD2, which stays unverified in the absence of DNA. This CDR3 has 15 amino acids. Germline V gene lookup returns CDR1 LGHNA and CDR2 YNFKEQ. CDR3 residues: CASSQGTSSYNEQFF.

The chain couples TRBV7-9 to TRBJ2-1; there is no DNA to check the TCRdb D call of TRBD2. Germline V gene sequence: CDR1 SEHNR, CDR2 FQNEAQ (reference sequence). The CDR3 has 15 residues. CDR3 sequence: CASRRTSGSMGEQFF.

This clonotype counts as medium-sized by frequency. The rearrangement links TRBV10-3 to TRBJ1-4; TCRdb outputs TRBD1, but without DNA this stays unchecked. Germline V gene data show CDR1 as ENHRY and CDR2 as SYGVKD. This CDR3 region has 14 residues. The chain's CDR3 is CATKSGAGHEKLFF.

This clonotype registers large by frequency. The chain recombines TRBV29-1 with TRBJ2-3; TCRdb outputs TRBD1, but without DNA this stays unchecked. The CDR3 is 15 amino acids. Germline CDR1 SQVTM, CDR2 ANQGSEA. CDR3 protein: CSARGQGVGTDTQYF.

This clonotype is deemed medium-sized (0.01 to 0.1%) by its frequency. The chain is built from TRBV6-1 and TRBJ1-4; TCRdb selects TRBD1, and the lack of DNA leaves this call unchecked. The germline V gene has CDR1 MNHNS and CDR2 SASEGT. This CDR3 comprises 15 residues. The CDR3: CASNPRGNGNEKLFF.

By frequency, this clonotype registers medium-sized (0.01 to 0.1%). This rearrangement joins TRBV6-2 or TRBV6-3 to TRBJ1-1; TCRdb's D gene call, TRBD1, goes unchecked for lack of DNA. This CDR3 region has 13 residues. Germline CDR1 reads MNHEY; CDR2 reads SVGEGT. The CDR3 is CASQGESRTEAFF.

Judged by frequency, this clonotype is medium-sized. The rearrangement joins TRBV30 to TRBJ1-2. The CDR3 is 13 amino acids. Germline V gene data show CDR1 as GTSNPN and CDR2 as SVGIG (reference sequence). CDR3 loop: CAWSVGQSFGYTF.

This clonotype is medium-sized by frequency. This rearrangement joins TRBV18 to TRBJ2-7; the D gene TCRdb calls, TRBD2, cannot be checked with no DNA. The germline gives CDR1 KGHSH, CDR2 LQKENI. The CDR3 contains 16 residues. CDR3 region: CASSPKSSGLPYEQYF. Full variable domain (remainder filled in from reference TRBV18 and TRBJ2-7): NAGVMQNPRHLVRRRGQEARLRCSPMKGHSHVYWYRQLPEEGLKFMVYLQKENIIDESGMPKERFSAEFPKEGPSILRIQQVVRGDSAAYFCASSPKSSGLPYEQYFGPGTRLTVT.

This clonotype is classed as medium-sized (0.01 to 0.1%) by frequency. V and J are TRBV30 and TRBJ2-2; TCRdb's assignment of TRBD1 cannot be checked, as there is no DNA. Germline lookup yields CDR1 GTSNPN and CDR2 SVGIG (reference sequence). The CDR3 runs to 15 residues. This CDR3 is CAWSRGDRHTGELFF. Together with reference TRBV30 and TRBJ2-2, the CDR3 gives the full variable domain: SQTIHQWPATLVQPVGSPLSLECTVEGTSNPNLYWYRQAAGRGLQLLFYSVGIGQISSEVPQNLSASRPQDRQFILSSKKLLLSDSGFYLCAWSRGDRHTGELFFGEGSRLTVL.

This clonotype is classed as medium-sized by frequency. This rearrangement joins TRBV5-4 to TRBJ2-2; TCRdb indicates TRBD2, and absent DNA this call remains unverified. CDR1 SGHNT and CDR2 YYREEE come from the germline V gene (reference sequence). There are 18 residues in the CDR3. CDR3 loop: CASSPRTSGRWDTGELFF.

In terms of frequency, this clonotype is medium-sized. V and J are TRBV15 and TRBJ2-1; TCRdb selects TRBD1, and the lack of DNA leaves this call unchecked. The CDR3 is made up of 20 amino acids. Germline V gene lookup returns CDR1 LNHNV and CDR2 YYDKDF (reference sequence). CDR3 amino acids: CATSRDFGLWGGSSYNEQFF. The whole variable domain, remainder taken from reference TRBV15 and TRBJ2-1, is DAMVIQNPRYQVTQFGKPVTLSCSQTLNHNVMYWYQQKSSQAPKLLFHYYDKDFNNEADTPDNFQSRRPNTSFCFLDIRSPGLGDTAMYLCATSRDFGLWGGSSYNEQFFGPGTRLTVL.